Listed below are T cell receptor beta chains from one sample, sequenced in a study of blood T cell repertoires in COVID-19. Clones were sequenced by immunoSEQ multiplex PCR, and TCRdb holds only the in-frame ones, with some missing. The table records about 92,000 clones, about three quarters of them present only once. The sequencing input was peripheral blood. The origin of the receptors is a man aged 50-59 years who had recovered from COVID-19. Both conserved end residues are part of each CDR3. D genes are given only for firm matches. Size tells how often a clone was seen (once, few, many) or the class of an expanded clone, and some rows leave it out.

TRBV29-1	.	.	TRBJ2-3	TGCAGCGTTGCAGATGGCAGCGCAGATACGCAGTATTTT	CSVADGSADTQYF
TRBV11-3	TRBD1	.	TRBJ2-1	TGTGCCAGCAGCCTGGGACAGGCGTCCTACAATGAGCAGTTCTTC	CASSLGQASYNEQFF
TRBV5-5	.	.	TRBJ1-5	TGTGCCAGCAGCTTGGGTTTTCAGGGGTACCAGCCCCAGCATTTT	CASSLGFQGYQPQHF
TRBV7-3	.	.	TRBJ2-7	TGTGCCAGCAGCTTCAACGGAGGGTCCTCCGAGCAGTACTTC	CASSFNGGSSEQYF
TRBV19	.	.	TRBJ2-1	TGTGCCAGTAGTATATCAGGGTCGGCAGGGCTCAATGAGCAGTTCTTC	CASSISGSAGLNEQFF
TRBV3-1/TRBV3-2	TRBD1	.	TRBJ1-2	TGTGCCAGCAGCCAAGATGACAGGGGGCGCGGTGGCTACACCTTC	CASSQDDRGRGGYTF
TRBV4-1	.	.	TRBJ1-1	TGCGCCAGCAGCCCCGGGGACTATACTAAAAACACTGAAGCTTTCTTT	CASSPGDYTKNTEAFF
TRBV24-1	.	.	TRBJ2-1	TGTGCCACCAGTGAGACCGGGAATGAGCAGTTCTTC	CATSETGNEQFF
TRBV9	.	.	TRBJ1-6	TGTGCCAGCAGCGTAGCTGAAGGGGTTCTTCAGGGACCCCTCCACTTT	CASSVAEGVLQGPLHF
TRBV9	TRBD1	.	TRBJ2-7	TGTGCCAGCAGCCCAACCAGACAGGGGAAAACCTACGAGCAGTACTTC	CASSPTRQGKTYEQYF
TRBV11-2	TRBD2	.	TRBJ2-3	TGTGCCAGCAGCCCGGGACTACTATCAGATACGCAGTATTTT	CASSPGLLSDTQYF
TRBV5-4	.	.	TRBJ2-7	TGTGCCAGCAGCTCTCAAGTCGGGGAGCAGTACTTC	CASSSQVGEQYF
TRBV6-5	.	.	TRBJ1-1	TGTGCCAGCAGCCGCAGGTTGAACACTGAAGCTTTCTTT	CASSRRLNTEAFF
TRBV6-2/TRBV6-3	TRBD2	.	TRBJ2-3	TGTGCCAGCAGTGACCCGGGACTAGAAAGGGGCACAGATACGCAGTATTTT	CASSDPGLERGTDTQYF
TRBV9	TRBD1	.	TRBJ1-6	TGTGCCAGCAGCGTAGGTGACAGGGGGATTAATTCACCCCTCCACTTT	CASSVGDRGINSPLHF
TRBV28	TRBD1	.	TRBJ2-7	TGTGCCAGCAGTTGGACAGGGGGCTACGAGCAGTACTTC	CASSWTGGYEQYF
TRBV19	.	.	TRBJ2-3	TGTGCCAGTAGGTGGACTGGGAGTGTAGATACGCAGTATTTT	CASRWTGSVDTQYF
TRBV13	TRBD1	.	TRBJ2-7	TGTGCCAGCAGCTCCAGAAGGGACAGGGTATTAGACGAGCAGTACTTC	CASSSRRDRVLDEQYF
TRBV4-2	TRBD2	few	TRBJ2-2	TGTGCCAGCAGCCAAGCCCACGGACTAGCGGGGACCGGGGAGCTGTTTTTT	CASSQAHGLAGTGELFF
TRBV5-4	TRBD1	.	TRBJ2-2	TGTGCCAGCAGCTCGGGACAGCCCGTCTACACCGGGGAGCTGTTTTTT	CASSSGQPVYTGELFF
TRBV9	TRBD2	.	TRBJ2-3	TGTGCCAGCAGCGTAATAGCGGGGGGCACAGATACGCAGTATTTT	CASSVIAGGTDTQYF
TRBV7-9	TRBD1	.	TRBJ1-5	TGTGCCAGCAGCTTAGGGCAGGCCGACAGGGAGCCCCAGCATTTT	CASSLGQADREPQHF
TRBV30	TRBD1	.	TRBJ2-2	TGTGCCTGGAGTGTACCCGGGACAGGGGAGAAGAACACCGGGGAGCTGTTTTTT	CAWSVPGTGEKNTGELFF
TRBV7-9	TRBD1	.	TRBJ1-6	TGTGCCAGCAGCGGTGACAGGGGAGATTCACCCCTCCACTTT	CASSGDRGDSPLHF
TRBV9	.	.	TRBJ2-5	TGTGCCAGCAGCGTAGGTTCCGGACGCGGGTTAGGGGAGACCCAGTACTTC	CASSVGSGRGLGETQYF
TRBV7-9	TRBD1	.	TRBJ1-4	TGTGCCAGCAGCTTCGGGACAGGGGGAGGCGAAAAACTGTTTTTT	CASSFGTGGGEKLFF
TRBV19	.	few	TRBJ1-5	TGTGCCAGTAGTTCCTCTCGGACAGCCGTTTCCTTCCATCAGCCCCAGCATTTT	CASSSSRTAVSFHQPQHF
TRBV9	TRBD1	.	TRBJ1-4	TGTGCCAGCAGCGTAGGCGAGGGGGCGGGTGAAAAACTGTTTTTT	CASSVGEGAGEKLFF
TRBV7-6	.	.	TRBJ2-3	TGTGCCAGCAGCTCCAATAATCAGGGAATACGAGATACGCAGTATTTT	CASSSNNQGIRDTQYF
TRBV19	TRBD1	.	TRBJ1-5	TGTGCCAGTAGCAGACAGGGGGGTCAGCCCCAGCATTTT	CASSRQGGQPQHF
TRBV7-9	TRBD1	.	TRBJ2-1	TGTGCCAGCAGCTGGGGACAGAGCAATGAGCAGTTCTTC	CASSWGQSNEQFF
TRBV5-1	.	.	TRBJ2-1	TGCGCCAGCAGAGCGGGCAATGAGCAGTTCTTC	CASRAGNEQFF
TRBV19	TRBD1	.	TRBJ1-2	TGTGCCAGTAGTATAACGGGGACAGGGCACGGCTACACCTTC	CASSITGTGHGYTF
TRBV11-2	.	.	TRBJ1-2	TGTGCCAGCAGCTTAGAGCCCGGAGGGGGCTACACCTTC	CASSLEPGGGYTF
TRBV7-3	.	.	TRBJ2-2	TGTGCCAGCAGCTCCACTTCGTCTCTTCATGTTGGGGAGCTGTTTTTT	CASSSTSSLHVGELFF
TRBV19	.	.	TRBJ2-5	TGTGCCAGTACTCAAGGGGGGGGGCTCGTGGAGACCCAGTACTTC	CASTQGGGLVETQYF
TRBV5-1	TRBD2	once	TRBJ2-1	TGCGCCAGCAGCTTGGCGGCGGGGGGGCCACCTGAGCAGTTCTTC	CASSLAAGGPPEQFF
TRBV24-1	.	.	TRBJ1-2	TGTGCCACCAGGGGCGGGGGCTCGGATGGCTACACCTTC	CATRGGGSDGYTF
TRBV27	.	.	TRBJ2-7	TGTGCCAGCAGTTTATACCGGTCCAACGAGCAGTACTTC	CASSLYRSNEQYF
TRBV28	TRBD2	.	TRBJ2-7	TGTGCCAGCAGCTCCCGGGAGGTAGGGGCTTTCTACGAGCAGTACTTC	CASSSREVGAFYEQYF
TRBV5-6	TRBD1	.	TRBJ1-5	TGTGCCAGCAGCTTGCGTGGGACAGGCTTGAGGCCCCAGCATTTT	CASSLRGTGLRPQHF
TRBV10-3	TRBD2	.	TRBJ2-1	TGTGCCATCAGTGGGGATGGGGGTAGCGGGAGGGCCCAGTCCTACAATGAGCAGTTCTTC	CAISGDGGSGRAQSYNEQFF
TRBV28	.	.	TRBJ1-1	TGTGCCAGCAGCCCATTTGGAGAGGGGAACACTGAAGCTTTCTTT	CASSPFGEGNTEAFF
TRBV6-6	TRBD2	.	TRBJ2-7	TGTGCCAGCAGTCCGCTTACTAGCGTCGAGCAGTACTTC	CASSPLTSVEQYF
TRBV19	.	.	TRBJ1-6	TGTGCCAGTAGTCACCGGGTACCCAATTCACCCCTCCACTTT	CASSHRVPNSPLHF
TRBV6-5	.	.	TRBJ1-2	TGTGCCAGCAGTATTGACAGCTCCCCAGGGGATGGCTACACCTTC	CASSIDSSPGDGYTF
TRBV7-2	TRBD1	.	TRBJ1-4	TGTGCCAGCAGCCGCGGACCAGGGGGCGAAAAACTGTTTTTT	CASSRGPGGEKLFF